These T cell receptor beta chains were read from a single sample in a study of cytomegalovirus exposure and HLA in healthy donors. Libraries were prepared by immunoSEQ multiplex PCR; TCRdb keeps only in-frame clonotypes and omits some of them. The sample consists of about 65,000 clones, approximately 80% of them appearing once. The sequenced material came from PBMCs. The origin of the receptors is a girl aged 10 to 17 in good health and CMV-seropositive. CDR3s include the opening cysteine and the closing phenylalanine or tryptophan. A D gene is named only where the DNA matches it firmly. Some rows mark clone size as missing; the rest say once, few, many or name a class of expanded clone.

D gene	clone size	J gene	V gene	CDR3 protein	CDR3 DNA
TRBD1	few	TRBJ1-4	TRBV19	CASSPDRGANEKLFF	TGTGCCAGTAGTCCCGACAGGGGGGCAAATGAAAAACTGTTTTTT
NA	NA	TRBJ1-2	TRBV13	CASSLAGTNYGYTF	TGTGCCAGCAGCTTGGCAGGGACTAACTATGGCTACACCTTC
NA	few	TRBJ2-1	TRBV6-5	CASSYEGYNEQFF	TGTGCCAGCAGTTATGAGGGCTACAATGAGCAGTTCTTC
TRBD1	NA	TRBJ2-7	TRBV7-9	CASSLARGTGSYEQYF	TGTGCCAGCAGCTTAGCGCGTGGGACAGGTTCCTACGAGCAGTACTTC
NA	few	TRBJ2-1	TRBV6-6	CASSYQGVRNEQFF	TGTGCCAGCAGTTACCAAGGGGTCCGCAATGAGCAGTTCTTC
TRBD2	NA	TRBJ2-3	TRBV9	CASSVTSGPTDTQYF	TGTGCCAGCAGCGTTACTAGCGGCCCCACAGATACGCAGTATTTT
TRBD1	NA	TRBJ1-6	TRBV4-2	CASSKRQGEGDSPLHF	TGTGCCAGCAGCAAGAGACAGGGGGAAGGAGATTCACCCCTCCACTTT
TRBD2	NA	TRBJ2-3	TRBV7-6	CASSRTSGGPEEYF	TGTGCCAGCAGCCGGACTAGCGGGGGCCCAGAGGAGTATTTT
NA	NA	TRBJ2-7	TRBV6-5	CASSYGGTSYEQYF	TGTGCCAGCAGTTACGGCGGGACGTCCTACGAGCAGTACTTC
NA	NA	TRBJ2-3	TRBV9	CASSPGLPTDTQYF	TGTGCCAGCAGCCCGGGGTTACCCACAGATACGCAGTATTTT
TRBD1	NA	TRBJ1-2	TRBV15	CATSNSRGQGYTF	TGTGCCACCAGCAATTCCAGGGGGCAAGGCTACACCTTC
TRBD2	NA	TRBJ2-7	TRBV28	CASSLDRVTSGSHSSYEQYF	TGTGCCAGCAGTTTGGACCGGGTGACTAGCGGGAGCCACAGCTCCTACGAGCAGTACTTC
NA	NA	TRBJ2-4	TRBV19	CASSNGVSKNIQYF	TGTGCCAGTAGTAATGGAGTATCCAAAAACATTCAGTACTTC
NA	NA	TRBJ1-4	TRBV28	CASSVREGRKLFF	TGTGCCAGCAGTGTAAGGGAGGGCAGAAAACTGTTTTTT
TRBD1	NA	TRBJ2-7	TRBV10-3	CASPGSRDRGRCYEQYF	TGTGCCTCCCCCGGCAGTAGGGACAGGGGGCGATGCTACGAGCAGTACTTC
NA	few	TRBJ1-1	TRBV9	CASSVSDTEAFF	TGTGCCAGCAGCGTATCTGACACTGAAGCTTTCTTT
TRBD1	NA	TRBJ2-2	TRBV7-2	CASSLRQGRPGELFF	TGTGCCAGCAGCTTACGACAGGGGCGTCCCGGGGAGCTGTTTTTT
NA	NA	TRBJ2-7	TRBV9	CASSDTNYEQYF	TGTGCCAGCAGCGACACCAACTACGAGCAGTACTTC
TRBD1	NA	TRBJ1-2	TRBV15	CATSRDRQGANYGYTF	TGTGCCACCAGCAGAGATAGACAGGGCGCTAACTATGGCTACACCTTC
TRBD1	once	TRBJ2-5	TRBV11-2	CASSLARGIQETQYF	TGTGCCAGCAGCTTAGCCAGGGGGATCCAAGAGACCCAGTACTTC
NA	NA	TRBJ1-2	TRBV28	CASSLLTLPYGGYTF	TGTGCCAGCAGTTTGCTGACACTTCCCTATGGAGGCTACACCTTC
TRBD2	NA	TRBJ2-7	TRBV2	CASSAAGGNYEQYF	TGTGCCAGCAGTGCAGCGGGAGGGAACTACGAGCAGTACTTC
NA	NA	TRBJ2-5	TRBV5-4	CASNSPFETQYF	TGTGCCAGCAACTCCCCCTTTGAGACCCAGTACTTC
TRBD2	NA	TRBJ2-4	TRBV14	CASSLRGGGNIQYF	TGTGCCAGCAGCCTTCGGGGGGGCGGAAACATTCAGTACTTC
TRBD1	few	TRBJ1-2	TRBV9	CASSPGQGAGGYTF	TGTGCCAGCAGCCCGGGACAGGGGGCTGGGGGCTACACCTTC
TRBD1	NA	TRBJ2-5	TRBV19	CASSAWDRGQETQYF	TGTGCCAGTAGTGCTTGGGACAGGGGTCAAGAGACCCAGTACTTC
NA	few	TRBJ1-4	TRBV4-3	CASSQTESASSSRRTNEKLFF	TGCGCCAGCAGCCAGACGGAGAGTGCGTCGTCTTCACGGCGCACTAATGAAAAACTGTTTTTT
TRBD1	NA	TRBJ2-7	TRBV7-9	CASSPRDRSSYEQYF	TGTGCCAGCAGCCCCCGGGACAGGAGCTCCTACGAGCAGTACTTC
TRBD1	few	TRBJ1-3	TRBV28	CASSLFQGARNTIYF	TGTGCCAGCAGTTTATTCCAGGGGGCTAGAAACACCATATATTTT
NA	few	TRBJ1-2	TRBV2	CASTGQLSYGYTF	TGTGCCAGCACAGGACAGCTAAGCTATGGCTACACCTTC
NA	few	TRBJ1-1	TRBV4-1	CASSQDRQAAFF	TGCGCCAGCAGCCAAGATCGACAAGCAGCTTTCTTT
NA	NA	TRBJ2-1	TRBV19	CASSILYGYGDEQFF	TGTGCCAGTAGTATCCTATACGGCTACGGAGATGAGCAGTTCTTC
NA	NA	TRBJ2-1	TRBV6-5	CATTLLGAQGEQFF	TGTGCCACCACCCTGTTAGGAGCTCAAGGAGAGCAGTTCTTC
TRBD1	NA	TRBJ1-2	TRBV7-2	CASSLPVFPGTANYGYTF	TGTGCCAGCAGCTTACCAGTCTTTCCCGGGACAGCTAACTATGGCTACACCTTC
TRBD2	NA	TRBJ2-7	TRBV19	CASSAGGPYEQYF	TGTGCCAGTAGCGCGGGAGGGCCCTACGAGCAGTACTTC
NA	NA	TRBJ1-3	TRBV19	CASSGRFGNTIYF	TGTGCCAGTAGTGGGAGATTTGGAAACACCATATATTTT
NA	NA	TRBJ2-7	TRBV19	CASSQQGYEQYF	TGTGCCAGTAGCCAACAGGGCTACGAGCAGTACTTC
NA	NA	TRBJ1-1	TRBV28	CASRSTGNTEAFF	TGTGCCAGCAGGTCTACAGGGAACACTGAAGCTTTCTTT
NA	NA	TRBJ1-1	TRBV30	CAWKRGGGRLLF	TGTGCCTGGAAGCGGGGCGGGGGAAGACTGCTCTTT
NA	NA	TRBJ1-1	TRBV30	CAWSRGTEAFF	TGTGCCTGGAGTAGGGGCACTGAAGCTTTCTTT
NA	NA	TRBJ2-5	TRBV30	CAWGETGLETQYF	TGTGCCTGGGGGGAGACGGGGTTAGAGACCCAGTACTTC